One sample yielded the 30 T cell receptor beta chains listed below, sequenced in a study of blood T cell repertoires in COVID-19 (dated by TCRdb to the early 2020s). Library preparation was by the immunoSEQ multiplex PCR assay. Held by TCRdb, this immuneACCESS table contains in-frame sequences only and omits some clones. Under half of the omission traces to an unresolved V gene where checked; the cause of the rest is unknown. Present in this sample are 300,000 to 400,000 clones, 85% to 90% of which were seen just once. Of the sample, roughly 0.97% falls within the top ten clones. The sequenced sample was PBMCs or T cells enriched from blood (not recorded which). Every receptor here comes from a young woman with acute COVID-19.

The chain recombines TRBV5-1 with TRBJ2-7, with 7 bases identical to TRBD1. The ends lost 4 bases at V and 3 bases at J; junction bases unmatched: 7. CDR3 length equals 14 residues. CDR1 is SGHRS and CDR2 is YFSETQ in the germline V gene. CDR3 DNA: TGCGCCAGCAGCAGAGACAGGGATCTCTACGAGCAGTACTTC. Translation gives CASSRDRDLYEQYF.

CDR3 coding DNA: TGTGCCATCTCGACAGGGACCTCCTGGAACTATGGCTACACCTTC. It codes for CAISTGTSWNYGYTF. The rearrangement links TRBV10-3 to TRBJ1-2; 7 bases line up with TRBD1. Trimming took 8 bases from V and 2 from J; bases not matched to a gene: 11. The CDR3 consists of 15 residues. Germline loops: CDR1 ENHRY, CDR2 SYGVKD.

The chain employs TRBV2 and TRBJ1-3, with TRBD1 as a possible D gene (5 bases). V gave up 6 bases and J gave up 3 bases, with 9 bases separating them. Germline V gives CDR1 SNHLY, CDR2 FYNNEI. The CDR3 extends over 13 amino acids. CDR3 sequence: CASRQGVGNTIYF. The CDR3 DNA reads TGTGCCAGCAGGCAGGGCGTTGGAAACACCATATATTTT.

The gene calls are TRBV29-1 and TRBJ2-7; possible D gene TRBD1, 6 bases. Germline CDR1 and CDR2: SQVTM and ANQGSEA. This CDR3 region has 16 residues. Trimming shortened V by 8 bases and J by 3 bases, and 26 bases separated the two germline ends. This chain's CDR3 is CSKGSGAPNPYYEQYF. The CDR3 nucleotides are TGCAGCAAGGGTTCAGGGGCCCCAAACCCCTACTACGAGCAGTACTTC.

As for this clone: A read error is possible here, since a much larger clone lies one base away. The chain joins TRBV27 to TRBJ1-2; 8 bases match TRBD1. V lost 5 bases, J lost 7 bases, and 6 bases stayed unmatched. Germline V gene lookup returns CDR1 MNHEY and CDR2 SMNVEV (reference sequence). This CDR3 has 13 amino acids. The chain's CDR3 is CASSETGVRGYTF. The DNA of the CDR3 is TGTGCCAGCAGTGAGACAGGGGTGCGTGGCTACACCTTC.

The V gene is TRBV14, the J gene TRBJ2-1; maybe TRBD1 (6 bases). CDR1 is SGHDN, CDR2 FVKESK, per germline. This CDR3 is built from 15 residues. Trimming left V 4 bases short and J 5 bases short, with 15 bases between. The CDR3 DNA sequence: TGTGCCAGCAGCCTATGGACAGTTTCTAACAATGAGCAGTTCTTC. This sequence encodes CASSLWTVSNNEQFF.

This sequence joins TRBV4-1 and TRBJ2-1, with TRBD1 matching over 8 bases. This CDR3 is 17 amino acids long. With 3 bases clipped from V and 1 base from J, the junction kept 8 bases outside the gene matches. In germline, CDR1 is MGHRA, CDR2 YSYEKL. The CDR3 is CASSQTGQGTSYNEQFF. CDR3 in DNA: TGCGCCAGCAGCCAGACAGGACAGGGAACATCCTACAATGAGCAGTTCTTC.

The J gene is TRBJ2-7, the V gene TRBV27; D is unresolved. The germline CDR1 and CDR2 sequences are MNHEY and SMNVEV (reference sequence). V was clipped by 4 bases and J by 0 bases, with 7 bases between them. CDR3 length: 13 amino acids. CDR3 sequence: CASSSYFSYEQYF. The CDR3 DNA is TGTGCCAGCAGTTCTTACTTCTCCTACGAGCAGTACTTC.

The chain is built from TRBV5-5 and TRBJ1-5; possibly TRBD1 for D (5 bases). The V gene's germline CDR1 is SGHKS and CDR2 YYEKEE (reference sequence). V dropped 4 bases and J dropped 1 base, with 12 bases sitting between them. The CDR3 is 15 residues long. The CDR3 sequence: CASSRTGLSNQPQHF. The CDR3 DNA is TGTGCCAGCAGCCGTACGGGACTGAGCAATCAGCCCCAGCATTTT.

The chain recombines TRBV5-1 with TRBJ1-1; maybe TRBD1 (6 bases). CDR1 and CDR2 (germline): SGHRS, YFSETQ. The germline V and J ends were trimmed by 0 bases and 5 bases, with 14 bases remaining between them. The CDR3 runs 15 residues. CDR3 amino acids: CASSLGVKQGTEAFF. The DNA for the CDR3 is TGCGCCAGCAGCTTGGGGGTTAAACAGGGAACTGAAGCTTTCTTT.

This chain joins TRBV11-2 and TRBJ2-5; 7 nucleotides align to TRBD2. After removal of 8 bases from V and 3 bases from J, the junction contained 15 bases not matched to a gene. Germline values: CDR1 SGHAT, CDR2 FQNNGV. This CDR3 has 16 residues. The CDR3, as DNA: TGTGCCAGCGGGCTTTACCGGGCGGGGGAGGAAGAGACCCAGTACTTC. This codes for CASGLYRAGEEETQYF.

V usage is TRBV2 and J usage is TRBJ1-6, with a weak D call TRBD1 (6 bases). This CDR3 contains 15 residues. Per germline, CDR1 SNHLY and CDR2 FYNNEI. Trimming left V 7 bases short and J 6 bases short, with 16 bases between. CDR3 bases: TGTGCCAGCACCACTGGACAGATGACTAATTCACCCCTCCACTTT. The encoded protein is CASTTGQMTNSPLHF.

The chain is built from TRBV30 and TRBJ1-3, with a tentative D call TRBD1 (5 bases). The CDR3 contains 15 residues. Looked up from germline, CDR1 is GTSNPN and CDR2 is SVGIG (reference sequence). Trimming stripped 0 bases from V and 0 bases from J, with 9 bases between. The CDR3 sequence is CAWSVARASGNTIYF. CDR3 nucleotide sequence: TGTGCCTGGAGTGTGGCCAGGGCCTCTGGAAACACCATATATTTT.

The chain carries TRBV24-1 and TRBJ2-3; 8 positions agree with TRBD1. Trimming took 6 bases from V and 2 from J; bases not matched to a gene: 12. The CDR3 runs 17 residues. Germline assignment: CDR1 KGHDR and CDR2 SFDVKD. The CDR3 nucleotides are TGTGCCACCAGTAGCAGCAGACAGGGGAGGATCACAGATACGCAGTATTTT. Translating gives CATSSSRQGRITDTQYF.

The chain employs TRBV6-2 or TRBV6-3 and TRBJ2-7, with 7 bases matching TRBD1. Per the germline V gene, CDR1 is MNHEY and CDR2 is SVGEGT. CDR3 size: 14 residues. The V segment lost 1 base and the J segment 1 base; nucleotides outside the gene matches: 1. CDR3: CASSYLQGSYEQYF. The CDR3 bases are TGTGCCAGCAGTTACTTACAGGGGTCCTACGAGCAGTACTTC.

The chain has TRBV7-8 and TRBJ2-7; D is possibly TRBD1 (6 bases). The CDR3 length is 14 residues. CDR1 SGHVS and CDR2 FQNEAQ come from the germline V gene. Between the trimmed V and J ends, which lost 3 bases and 0 bases, there was a span of 9 bases. This chain's CDR3 is CASSFIQGSYEQYF. CDR3 nucleotide sequence: TGTGCCAGCAGCTTTATACAGGGCTCCTACGAGCAGTACTTC.

J is TRBJ1-1 and V is TRBV24-1; TRBD1 is a possible D gene (5 bases). Trimming pared 4 bases from V and 6 bases from J, leaving 11 bases between. Germline V gene data show CDR1 as KGHDR and CDR2 as SFDVKD. The CDR3 sequence is 13 residues long. In DNA, the CDR3 is TGTGCCACCAGTGACCACGGGGGGTCTGAAGCTTTCTTT. Its translation is CATSDHGGSEAFF.

The rearrangement links TRBV7-9 to TRBJ2-1; D is possibly TRBD2 (7 bases). Trimming removed 1 base from V and 7 bases from J, with 26 bases in between. CDR3 size: 19 residues. From germline, CDR1 is SEHNR and CDR2 FQNEAQ (reference sequence). The CDR3 sequence: CASSLDLAGGALLMNEQFF. CDR3 DNA: TGTGCCAGCAGCTTAGATCTGGCTGGGGGGGCCCTTTTAATGAATGAGCAGTTCTTC.

This chain joins TRBV19 and TRBJ2-3; TRBD2 aligns across 7 bases. The CDR3 is 14 amino acids. Unmatched junction bases numbered 7, after V lost 4 bases and J lost 6 bases. Germline CDR1 is LNHDA and CDR2 is SQIVND (reference sequence). CDR3 sequence (DNA): TGTGCCAGTAGTAGGCCCTTGGGGGGGGATACGCAGTATTTT. It translates to CASSRPLGGDTQYF.

The chain joins TRBV18 to TRBJ2-6, with 9 bases fitting TRBD1. CDR3 size: 17 residues. CDR1 and CDR2 (germline): KGHSH, LQKENI. V shed 3 bases, J shed 2 bases, and the junction held 5 bases outside the gene matches. This CDR3 reads CASSPTGTGTGANVLTF. CDR3 nucleotides: TGTGCCAGCTCACCGACCGGGACAGGGACTGGGGCCAACGTCCTGACTTTC.

The J gene is TRBJ2-1, the V gene TRBV27, with a tentative D call TRBD2 (5 bases). Trimming removed 2 bases from V and 6 bases from J, with 14 bases in between. Germline values: CDR1 MNHEY, CDR2 SMNVEV (reference sequence). This CDR3 is 15 amino acids long. The chain's CDR3 is CASSLMRGLSNEQFF. CDR3 bases: TGTGCCAGCAGTTTAATGCGCGGGCTTTCCAATGAGCAGTTCTTC.

This chain joins TRBV3-1 (or the pseudogene TRBV3-2) and TRBJ2-1, with TRBD2 matching over 8 bases. Germline V gives CDR1 LGHDT, CDR2 YNNKEL (reference sequence). The CDR3 contains 16 residues. The junction had 2 bases not matched to a gene; V was cut back by 1 base and J by 0 bases. CDR3 region: CASSQGRGASYNEQFF. The DNA of the CDR3 is TGTGCCAGCAGCCAAGGGCGGGGGGCCTCCTACAATGAGCAGTTCTTC.

This chain links TRBV7-2 with TRBJ2-7; no definite D call. The CDR3 covers 13 residues. Trimming took 0 bases from V and 4 from J, leaving 7 bases between them. The germline V gene encodes CDR1 SGHTA and CDR2 FQGNSA. CDR3 DNA sequence: TGTGCCAGCAGCTTAGCGCGGCCTTACGAGCAGTACTTC. Translating gives CASSLARPYEQYF.

V and J are TRBV24-1 and TRBJ2-5, with a tentative D call TRBD1 (6 bases). The germline CDR1 and CDR2 sequences are KGHDR and SFDVKD. V was pared by 3 bases and J by 5 bases, with 15 bases between. This CDR3 is 15 amino acids long. The CDR3 here is CATSDNSDSPETQYF. The CDR3 DNA reads TGTGCCACCAGTGATAACTCGGACAGCCCGGAGACCCAGTACTTC.

The chain employs TRBV5-1 and TRBJ1-1; no definite D call. V dropped 2 bases and J dropped 1 base, with 6 bases sitting between them. Germline V gives CDR1 SGHRS, CDR2 YFSETQ. The CDR3 has 13 residues. The CDR3: CASSLRRNTEAFF. The CDR3 DNA reads as TGCGCCAGCAGCTTACGGAGGAACACTGAAGCTTTCTTT.

The chain joins TRBV5-5 to TRBJ2-3; 10 positions match TRBD2. The CDR3 runs 18 residues. Trimming took 2 bases from V and 1 from J; bases not matched to a gene: 10. Germline CDR1 SGHKS, CDR2 YYEKEE (reference sequence). The CDR3 here is CASSLRVAGGSGTDTQYF. In nucleotides, the CDR3 is TGTGCCAGCAGCTTAAGGGTAGCGGGGGGATCCGGCACAGATACGCAGTATTTT.

The table lists this clone with many counts. The chain couples TRBV30 to TRBJ1-4; the match to TRBD1 covers 7 bases. CDR1 and CDR2 (germline): GTSNPN, SVGIG (reference sequence). The V and J ends lost 0 bases and 8 bases, in that order; junction bases with no gene match: 3. This CDR3 region has 13 residues. CDR3 nucleotides: TGTGCCTGGAGTGTAAGGGGGCAGGAAAAACTGTTTTTT. This codes for CAWSVRGQEKLFF.

The rearrangement links TRBV10-1 to TRBJ2-3, with TRBD2 matching 14 bases. V lost 3 bases, J lost 0 bases, and 8 bases stayed unmatched. Germline V lookup: CDR1 WNHNN, CDR2 SYGVQD (reference sequence). The CDR3 contains 19 residues. The CDR3 nucleotides are TGCGCCAGCAGTGATCCCTCCAGGACTAGCGGGGGGAGCACAGATACGCAGTATTTT. Protein: CASSDPSRTSGGSTDTQYF.

This clone has only one observation. DNA of the CDR3: TGTGCCAGCAGCCATAGACAGTACGAGCAGTACTTC. The encoded protein is CASSHRQYEQYF. The chain combines TRBV3-1 (or the pseudogene TRBV3-2) with TRBJ2-7; weak D call: TRBD1 (5 bases). The CDR3 sequence is 12 residues long. V gave up 3 bases and J gave up 4 bases, with 7 bases separating them. Germline V gives CDR1 LGHDT, CDR2 YNNKEL (reference sequence).

This clone was counted a few times. Other DNA variants within this sample encode the same CDR3. The chain uses TRBV2 and TRBJ2-7; no firm D call. Germline V gene data show CDR1 as SNHLY and CDR2 as FYNNEI. This CDR3 region has 11 residues. Trimming left V 6 bases short and J 2 bases short, with 5 bases between. CDR3 DNA sequence: TGTGCCAGCAGCCTTACCTACGAGCAGTACTTC. It yields the protein CASSLTYEQYF.